The next 10 T cell receptor beta chains were all read from a single sample in a study of OX40 agonist ivuxolimab in advanced cancers. Clones were sequenced by immunoSEQ multiplex PCR, and TCRdb holds only the in-frame ones, with some missing. The sample carries 40,000 to 60,000 clones, around 89% recorded once. Specimen: CD4+ or CD8+ T cells sorted from blood, collected in a trial of the OX40 agonist ivuxolimab. All receptors come from an adult with an advanced solid tumor such as melanoma, head and neck, liver or kidney cancer.

The chain uses TRBV4-2 and TRBJ2-2; no clear D. This CDR3 is built from 14 residues. Germline CDR1 LGHNA, CDR2 YNFKEQ. V was trimmed by 0 bases and J by 6 bases, leaving 8 bases between them. The CDR3 reads CASSQEVFSGELFF. CDR3 DNA sequence: TGTGCCAGCAGCCAAGAAGTATTTTCCGGGGAGCTGTTTTTT.

The V gene is TRBV10-3, the J gene TRBJ1-3, with D hard to call. CDR1 is ENHRY and CDR2 is SYGVKD in the germline V gene. The CDR3 contains 14 residues. Trimming pared 7 bases from V and 4 bases from J, leaving 14 bases between. The CDR3 sequence is CAIIPDLGGNTIYF. The CDR3, as DNA: TGTGCCATCATTCCAGATCTGGGAGGAAACACCATATATTTT.

The CDR3 DNA follows: TGTGCCAGCAGTAGGACAGGGGGCGAATACGAGCAGTACTTC. As protein: CASSRTGGEYEQYF. The chain combines TRBV6-5 with TRBJ2-7; 11 nucleotides line up with TRBD1. CDR1 and CDR2 from the germline V gene are MNHEY and SVGAGI. CDR3 size: 14 residues. Germline trimming cut 5 bases from V and 4 bases from J; bases unmatched to any gene: 4.

This sequence joins TRBV16 and TRBJ1-2; D gene ambiguous. The germline V gene encodes CDR1 KGHSY and CDR2 FQNENV. This CDR3 is 15 amino acids long. Trimming cost V 0 bases and J 6 bases, with 14 bases left between them. CDR3 nucleotides: TGTGCCAGCAGCCAATCTAAGGGAACGTTGGATGGCTACACCTTC. This encodes CASSQSKGTLDGYTF.

V usage is TRBV28 and J usage is TRBJ2-2, with 8 positions matching TRBD1. The CDR3 consists of 16 residues. J gave up 3 bases and V 4 bases, and 7 bases lay outside the gene matches. Germline loops: CDR1 MDHEN, CDR2 SYDVKM. CDR3 residues: CASSSWTGPDTGELFF. The CDR3 coding sequence is TGTGCCAGCAGTTCTTGGACAGGGCCGGACACCGGGGAGCTGTTTTTT.

V gene TRBV28 combines with J gene TRBJ2-6; 9 bases map to TRBD1. CDR3 length: 16 residues. V trimming: 6 bases; J trimming: 1 base; junction bases outside the gene matches: 4. Germline V gene data show CDR1 as MDHEN and CDR2 as SYDVKM. In nucleotides, the CDR3 is TGTGCCAGCAGGGGACAGGGATTATCTGGGGCCAACGTCCTGACTTTC. This sequence encodes CASRGQGLSGANVLTF.

This clone was seen a single time. The genes are TRBV30 and TRBJ1-6; unclear D gene. V shed 4 bases and J shed 6 bases, with 10 bases lying between them. This CDR3 is built from 13 residues. Per the germline V gene, CDR1 is GTSNPN and CDR2 is SVGIG (reference sequence). This chain's CDR3 is CAWMQNFNSPLHF. CDR3 sequence (DNA): TGTGCCTGGATGCAAAATTTTAATTCACCCCTCCACTTT.

DNA of the CDR3: TGTGCCAGCAGTTTTCGGGCATACAGCGAGGCTTGGGGTCAGCCCCAGCATTTT. This codes for CASSFRAYSEAWGQPQHF. J is TRBJ1-5 and V is TRBV28; D is ambiguous. Trimming pared 3 bases from V and 6 bases from J, leaving 24 bases between. CDR1 is MDHEN, CDR2 SYDVKM, per germline. The CDR3 length is 18 residues.

Here the CDR3 DNA reads TGTGCCAGCAGTTACTCCCAGGCCCAAGAGACCCAGTACTTC. It yields the protein CASSYSQAQETQYF. V gene TRBV6-6 combines with J gene TRBJ2-5; D gene ambiguous. Deletions cut 0 bases from V and 1 base from J, with 6 bases between. The germline V gene has CDR1 MNHNY and CDR2 SVGAGI (reference sequence). The CDR3 consists of 14 residues.

V usage is TRBV6-1 and J usage is TRBJ1-5; D is perhaps TRBD1 (5 bases). CDR1 is MNHNS and CDR2 is SASEGT in the germline V gene. This CDR3 region has 14 residues. V lost 4 bases and J 4 bases, leaving 11 bases between the germline ends. CDR3 region: CASSGGLMNQPQHF. As DNA, the CDR3 is TGTGCCAGCAGTGGGGGACTAATGAATCAGCCCCAGCATTTT.